The 2 T cell receptor beta chains below were found in one sample sequenced in a study of cytomegalovirus exposure and HLA in healthy donors. With 60 Vbeta and 13 Jbeta primers, the PCR was carried out. Libraries were prepared by immunoSEQ multiplex PCR; TCRdb keeps only in-frame clonotypes and omits some of them. The table lists about 160,000 clones, 80% to 90% of them singletons. Sequencing was done on a sample of PBMCs. Receptors originate from a woman younger than 45 in good health and CMV-seropositive.

The table lists this clone with a count of one. This chain links TRBV30 with TRBJ1-6; the match to TRBD1 covers 11 bases. CDR1 is GTSNPN, CDR2 SVGIG, per germline (reference sequence). The V and J ends lost 4 bases and 1 base, in that order; junction bases with no gene match: 9. The CDR3 is 18 amino acids. For the CDR3, the DNA is TGTGCCTGGACGTACGGACAGGGGGCCATTTCCTATAATTCACCCCTCCACTTT. It translates to CAWTYGQGAISYNSPLHF.

The V gene is TRBV5-4, the J gene TRBJ2-1; D call uncertain. This CDR3 region has 15 residues. V was clipped by 4 bases and J by 1 base, with 12 bases between them. Per the germline V gene, CDR1 is SGHNT and CDR2 is YYREEE (reference sequence). DNA of the CDR3: TGTGCCAGCAGCCTTTACGGAGTTTCCTACAATGAGCAGTTCTTC. This encodes CASSLYGVSYNEQFF.